This TCR beta chain was sequenced during a study of blood T cell repertoires in COVID-19. The length of the CDR3 is 16 residues. Trimming cost V 1 base and J 6 bases; bases outside gene matches: 7. CDR1 and CDR2 (germline): SGHAT, FQNNGV. Repertoires were generated with immunoSEQ multiplex PCR, while TCRdb's copy carries only in-frame clones and drops some. The table records 100,000 or so clones, more than 85% of them present only once. This clonotype was obtained from a man aged 25-40 years in a cohort sampled during active COVID-19. The chain couples TRBV11-2 to TRBJ2-1, with TRBD2 matching over 9 bases. What was sequenced was peripheral blood. The DNA of the CDR3 is TGTGCCAGCAGCTTAGGAGGCGGGGGGGTTCGCAATGAGCAGTTCTTC. Its protein product is CASSLGGGGVRNEQFF.